This T cell receptor (beta chain) is from a study of beta chain features in type 1 diabetes (dated 2018 in TCRdb). A note on the overall study: Patients and healthy donors did not differ in mean age, gender distribution, total cell number or subset yield. The study compared the TCRB repertoires of sorted circulating CD4+ T cell subsets in recently diagnosed type 1 diabetes patients with those in matched healthy donors. A total of roughly 99 million sorted cells were examined across all samples, and the number of cells per subset was strongly correlated with RNA yield. Regulatory and stem cell-like memory subsets were isolated from only 8 patients and about eight healthy donors, whereas naive and central memory subsets came from all 28 donors. The study at large found these results: Shorter templates might have been favored by PCR, but patient and control samples were amplified and corrected together, so both groups would have been affected equally by any skew. A moderate but significant shortening of TCRB CDR3 length was observed in type 1 diabetes patients in all four CD4+ subsets. Naive, central memory and regulatory TCRB repertoires appeared more similar among patients than among healthy donors. Fewer insertions and more nucleotide deletions at VDJ recombination sites were observed in patients with type 1 diabetes, implying thymic rearrangement abnormalities. Sequencing cDNA rather than genomic DNA could over-represent highly expressing activated cells, although activation and CD3 levels did not differ between groups. HLA sub-analyses involved small numbers of individuals, so any influence of HLA type on TCRB rearrangement remained unresolved.

V loses 2 bases, J loses 1 base, and the germline ends lie 10 bases apart. Looking up the germline V gene yields CDR1 KGHSH and CDR2 LQKENI. Inclusive of the bounding cysteine and phenylalanine, the CDR3 is 15 residues long. Only CDR3 DNA is held: 45 bases, read in frame from base 1. Remarks on this clone: Its recognized antigen is unknown. It has no much larger one-base neighbor in the sample; base qualities were not kept.

The entire amount of isolated RNA was reverse transcribed using the High Capacity cDNA Reverse Transcription Kit, so the sequenced TCRB transcripts were expressed ones. Deep immunoSEQ sequencing was applied to naive, central memory and regulatory T cell samples, giving an average of around 3.8 million total reads per sample. Sorted cells were lysed in RLT buffer, and RNA was extracted using DNase-treated RNeasy Micro or Mini kits according to cell number. Each cell subset was processed on its own to prevent cross-contamination, while patient and healthy donor samples were processed together. The immunoSEQ multiplex PCR was used to amplify TCRB sequences from cDNA, generating 87-bp fragments that spanned the CDR3 region. The amplicons were sequenced using the Illumina HiSeq platform. The published analysis was carried out like this. Synthetic template baselines were used to correct PCR bias computationally, reads within Hamming distance 2 were collapsed together, and singletons that could not be merged were discarded. Reads were aligned to IMGT to assign V, D and J genes, CDR3 length, and insertions or deletions at six rearrangement sites. Within each subset, clonotype counts were normalized to the number of sorted cells before true diversity and Gini coefficients were calculated with the tcR R package. Repertoire sharing was quantified using the overlap coefficient calculated on TCRB nucleotide sequences. TCRdb provides this immuneACCESS table in a form limited to in-frame rearrangements. Some clones are lacking; in checked studies, under half of them reflect an unresolved V gene, and why the rest are absent is not known. The V and J calls and the clone size are those of that table, but D and trimming were determined from the DNA. For this sample there are roughly 150,000 clones; 11% appear just once. The biggest ten clones account for over 2% of the sample.

From each donor, a single peripheral blood sample of about 120 mL on average was drawn into heparinised tubes. A BD FACSAria II and a panel including CD45RO, CCR7, CD25, CD127, CD95 and CD27 were used to sort naive, central memory, regulatory and stem cell-like memory CD4+ T cells. Purity was above 98% for every sorted population. PBMCs were separated immediately by Lymphoprep density gradient centrifugation and were stained directly, without being cultured. So that batch effects would be minimized, each experiment stained and sorted samples in pairs, pairing one healthy donor with one patient. This sequence uses TRBV18 and TRBJ2-3; D gene: possibly TRBD2, on 5 matching bases. Sequenced: central memory CD4+ T cells from blood. The clonotype originates from a man aged 18 to 30 in good health. The CDR3 protein sequence reads: CASSPIRGGTDTQYF. The nucleotide sequence is given as TGTGCCAGCTCACCAATCCGGGGTGGCACAGATACGCAGTATTTT.